One sample yielded the 25 T cell receptor beta chains listed below, sequenced in a study of blood T cell repertoires in COVID-19 (dated by TCRdb to 2018 to 2021). Preparation of the library involved the immunoSEQ multiplex PCR assay. This immuneACCESS table, as held by TCRdb, lists in-frame sequences with V and J called but not all clones. Of the missing ones, under half trace to an unresolved V gene in checked studies; the others have no known cause. This sample has 170,000 or so clones in its table, and roughly 88% of those were observed once. The ten largest account for over 6.5% of the sample. The sequenced sample consisted of peripheral blood. The receptors were sampled from a woman between 40 and 55 years old with COVID-19, enrolled during active disease.

V usage is TRBV28 and J usage is TRBJ1-5; 8 positions match TRBD1. CDR1 and CDR2 from the germline V gene are MDHEN and SYDVKM. J was trimmed by 1 base and V by 4 bases; bases with no gene match: 0. This CDR3 has 14 residues. The CDR3 nucleotides read TGTGCCAGCAGTTACAGGGGGAGCAATCAGCCCCAGCATTTT. It translates to CASSYRGSNQPQHF.

The chain is built from TRBV20-1 and TRBJ1-2; D gene unclear. Germline V gene data show CDR1 as DFQATT and CDR2 as SNEGSKA (reference sequence). CDR3 length equals 12 residues. Between the trimmed V and J ends, which lost 3 bases and 3 bases, there was a span of 8 bases. The CDR3 loop is CSASRGDYGYTF. CDR3 nucleotide sequence: TGCAGTGCTAGTCGCGGGGACTATGGCTACACCTTC.

The chain carries TRBV6-2 or TRBV6-3 and TRBJ2-7; 11 nucleotides line up with TRBD2. Germline V lookup: CDR1 MNHEY, CDR2 SVGEGT. This CDR3 spans 15 amino acids. Germline trimming cut 7 bases from V and 0 bases from J; bases unmatched to any gene: 5. The CDR3 region is CASIPSGRPSYEQYF. CDR3 nucleotide sequence: TGTGCCAGCATCCCTAGCGGGAGGCCCTCCTACGAGCAGTACTTC.

This clone was found a few times. The chain couples TRBV9 to TRBJ2-3; 10 nucleotides agree with TRBD2. Trimming took 10 bases from V and 6 from J; bases not matched to a gene: 11. Looked up from germline, CDR1 is SGDLS and CDR2 is YYNGEE. This CDR3 has 14 residues. The CDR3 protein is CASNGLAGADTQYF. DNA for the CDR3: TGTGCCTCGAACGGTCTAGCGGGAGCGGATACGCAGTATTTT.

The chain has TRBV7-3 and TRBJ2-3; 9 bases are a match to TRBD2. CDR1 and CDR2 (germline): SGHTA, FQGTGA. The V segment lost 5 bases and the J segment 3 bases; nucleotides outside the gene matches: 6. The CDR3 totals 15 residues. CDR3 sequence reads: CASSASGIGTDTQYF. CDR3 bases: TGTGCCAGCAGCGCTAGCGGGATAGGGACAGATACGCAGTATTTT.

The V call is TRBV4-1, the J call TRBJ2-3, with D possibly TRBD1 on 5 matching bases. Germline-derived CDR1 and CDR2 are MGHRA and YSYEKL. The V gene lost 0 bases and the J gene lost 4 bases, with 11 bases spanning the gap. CDR3 length: 15 amino acids. CDR3 protein: CASSQEGAGADTQYF. CDR3 nucleotide sequence: TGCGCCAGCAGCCAAGAAGGGGCAGGCGCAGATACGCAGTATTTT.

CDR3 residues: CASKVQGTEGYTF. Here the CDR3 DNA reads TGTGCCAGCAAAGTACAGGGGACGGAGGGCTACACCTTC. The V and J genes are TRBV7-2 and TRBJ1-2; TRBD1 agrees at 7 bases. V lost 7 bases and J lost 8; bases outside the gene matches: 10. CDR1 is SGHTA, CDR2 FQGNSA, per germline. CDR3 length equals 13 residues.

There are a few counts of this clone. This chain joins TRBV25-1 and TRBJ1-4, with D tentatively TRBD1 (5 bases). The germline V and J ends were trimmed by 7 bases and 8 bases, with 8 bases remaining between them. The CDR3 spans 11 residues. Per germline, CDR1 MGHDK and CDR2 SYGVNS. In nucleotides, the CDR3 is TGTGCCAGCAAGGGGTCCGAAAAACTGTTTTTT. This translates into CASKGSEKLFF. The whole variable domain, remainder taken from reference TRBV25-1 and TRBJ1-4, is EADIYQTPRYLVIGTGKKITLECSQTMGHDKMYWYQQDPGMELHLIHYSYGVNSTEKGDLSSESTVSRIRTEHFPLTLESARPSHTSQYLCASKGSEKLFFGSGTQLSVL.

There are a few counts of this clone. The chain employs TRBV5-5 and TRBJ1-5; 7 positions agree with TRBD1. There are 15 residues in the CDR3. Looked up from germline, CDR1 is SGHKS and CDR2 is YYEKEE (reference sequence). V lost 4 bases, J lost 3 bases, and 7 bases stayed unmatched. This CDR3 is CASSPTGAPNQPQHF. In nucleotides, the CDR3 is TGTGCCAGCAGCCCCACAGGGGCGCCCAATCAGCCCCAGCATTTT.

The rearrangement links TRBV19 to TRBJ1-1; D gene uncertain. Trimming removed 6 bases at V and 1 base at J, with 9 bases between. Germline assignment: CDR1 LNHDA and CDR2 SQIVND (reference sequence). The CDR3 runs 13 residues. In DNA, the CDR3 is TGTGCCAGTAGCTTGCAGCGGAACACTGAAGCTTTCTTT. Encoded protein: CASSLQRNTEAFF.

The chain couples TRBV19 to TRBJ2-7, with D possibly being TRBD1 (6 bases). Germline loops: CDR1 LNHDA, CDR2 SQIVND (reference sequence). This CDR3 region has 12 residues. Trimming removed 6 bases from V and 4 bases from J, with 10 bases in between. The chain's CDR3 is CASRSDRYEQYF. In nucleotides, the CDR3 is TGTGCCAGTAGATCCGACAGGTACGAGCAGTACTTC.

The chain links TRBV19 to TRBJ1-2; 9 nucleotides align to TRBD1. V shed 5 bases and J 2 bases; nucleotides not matched to a gene: 6. Per the germline V gene, CDR1 is LNHDA and CDR2 is SQIVND (reference sequence). The length of the CDR3 is 15 residues. For the CDR3, the DNA is TGTGCCAGTAGTTTAACAGGGGGCGGAAACTATGGCTACACCTTC. Protein sequence: CASSLTGGGNYGYTF.

The DNA of the CDR3 is TGTGCCAGCAGTTATGGACAGGGGACTAATTCACCCCTCCACTTT. This translates into CASSYGQGTNSPLHF. The V gene is TRBV27, the J gene TRBJ1-6, with 9 nucleotides matching TRBD1. The V gene end was trimmed by 4 bases and the J gene end by 6 bases; junction bases not matched to a gene: 4. Germline CDR1 and CDR2: MNHEY and SMNVEV (reference sequence). The CDR3 totals 15 residues.

The chain couples TRBV9 to TRBJ1-5; D not certain. V gave up 3 bases and J gave up 4 bases, with 8 bases separating them. Germline V gene lookup returns CDR1 SGDLS and CDR2 YYNGEE. The CDR3 has 13 amino acids. This chain's CDR3 is CASSDGWNQPQHF. The DNA for the CDR3 is TGTGCCAGCAGCGACGGGTGGAATCAGCCCCAGCATTTT.

The CDR3 coding sequence is TGTGCCAGCAGCCAAGATGGGCGTTCTGAAGCTTTCTTT. This sequence encodes CASSQDGRSEAFF. The chain has TRBV3-1 (or the pseudogene TRBV3-2) and TRBJ1-1; D is unclear. V gave up 0 bases and J gave up 6 bases, with 8 bases separating them. The CDR3 loop spans 13 amino acids. CDR1 LGHDT and CDR2 YNNKEL come from the germline V gene (reference sequence).

The chain recombines TRBV19 with TRBJ2-7, with TRBD2 as a possible D gene (5 bases). There are 15 residues in the CDR3. Trimming took 5 bases from V and 0 from J, leaving 14 bases between them. From germline, CDR1 is LNHDA and CDR2 SQIVND (reference sequence). The CDR3, as DNA: TGTGCCAGTAGTGGAGGAGAGGGAAACTCCTACGAGCAGTACTTC. Protein: CASSGGEGNSYEQYF.

The genes are TRBV7-8 and TRBJ2-7; D gene unclear. This CDR3 comprises 10 residues. Germline loops: CDR1 SGHVS, CDR2 FQNEAQ. Between the trimmed V and J ends, which lost 6 bases and 3 bases, there was a span of 3 bases. This CDR3 is CASSHYEQYF. DNA for the CDR3: TGTGCCAGCAGTCACTACGAGCAGTACTTC.

The chain uses TRBV6-6 and TRBJ2-7; possibly TRBD1 for D (7 bases). Trimming removed 5 bases from V and 3 bases from J, with 14 bases in between. Germline V gene data show CDR1 as MNHNY and CDR2 as SVGAGI (reference sequence). This CDR3 region has 14 residues. CDR3 DNA sequence: TGTGCCAGCAGTCACGCGGGACAGAGCTACGAGCAGTACTTC. It is translated as CASSHAGQSYEQYF.

Remarks on this clone: This sample includes further DNA sequences coding for the same CDR3. This chain uses TRBV2 with TRBJ2-3, with TRBD1 matching over 8 bases. This CDR3 is 14 amino acids long. The ends lost 9 bases at V and 1 base at J; junction bases unmatched: 6. Germline V gene sequence: CDR1 SNHLY, CDR2 FYNNEI. For the CDR3, the DNA is TGTGCCAGTGGAAAGGACAGGGGCACAGATACGCAGTATTTT. Encoded protein: CASGKDRGTDTQYF.

The chain has TRBV27 and TRBJ1-6; a possible D gene is TRBD1 (6 bases). Germline V lookup: CDR1 MNHEY, CDR2 SMNVEV (reference sequence). Trimming removed 6 bases at V and 8 bases at J, with 14 bases between. This CDR3 contains 14 residues. The CDR3 DNA reads as TGTGCCAGCAGCCACAGGGACCTCTATTCACCCCTCCACTTT. As protein: CASSHRDLYSPLHF.

The rearrangement links TRBV9 to TRBJ1-1; D perhaps matches TRBD1 (6 bases). Trimming took 3 bases from V and 1 from J, leaving 19 bases between them. The germline CDR1 and CDR2 sequences are SGDLS and YYNGEE. The CDR3 totals 17 residues. CDR3 sequence: CASSAATGLGWNTEAFF. The DNA of the CDR3 is TGTGCCAGCAGCGCTGCGACAGGTTTAGGGTGGAACACTGAAGCTTTCTTT.

The chain links TRBV11-3 to TRBJ2-7, with TRBD1 matching 10 bases. Germline assignment: CDR1 SGHNT and CDR2 YENEEA. This CDR3 contains 15 residues. With 5 bases clipped from V and 0 bases from J, the junction kept 4 bases outside the gene matches. CDR3 nucleotides: TGTGCCAGCAGCCGGGACAGGGGTTCCTCCTACGAGCAGTACTTC. The encoded protein is CASSRDRGSSYEQYF. The variable domain in full, with the rest retrieved from reference TRBV11-3 and TRBJ2-7, is EAGVVQSPRYKIIEKKQPVAFWCNPISGHNTLYWYLQNLGQGPELLIRYENEEAVDDSQLPKDRFSAERLKGVDSTLKIQPAELGDSAVYLCASSRDRGSSYEQYFGPGTRLTVT.

Here the CDR3 DNA reads TGCGCCAGCAGCCAAGTCCCGGGAGAGGTGGGGACCGGGGAGCTGTTTTTT. Protein: CASSQVPGEVGTGELFF. The chain uses TRBV4-1 and TRBJ2-2, with a possible D match to TRBD2 (6 bases). Between the trimmed V and J ends, which lost 1 base and 5 bases, there was a span of 17 bases. CDR3 length: 17 amino acids. Germline loops: CDR1 MGHRA, CDR2 YSYEKL.

The chain links TRBV6-5 to TRBJ2-2; 7 nucleotides line up with TRBD1. The CDR3 spans 13 residues. The V segment lost 10 bases and the J segment 7 bases; nucleotides outside the gene matches: 9. Germline CDR1 and CDR2: MNHEY and SVGAGI. CDR3 residues: CATGDRLFGELFF. CDR3 bases: TGTGCCACTGGGGACAGACTCTTCGGGGAGCTGTTTTTT.

V is TRBV13 and J is TRBJ2-1; 7 bases fit TRBD1. There are 14 residues in the CDR3. The trim removed 5 bases at V and 8 bases at J, leaving 9 bases unmatched. Germline CDR1 and CDR2: PRHDT and FYEKMQ (reference sequence). CDR3 in DNA: TGTGCCAGCAGCCTACGACAGGGTACGGATGAGCAGTTCTTC. Translated, it gives CASSLRQGTDEQFF. The complete variable domain, with remaining parts taken from reference TRBV13 and TRBJ2-1, reads AAGVIQSPRHLIKEKRETATLKCYPIPRHDTVYWYQQGPGQDPQFLISFYEKMQSDKGSIPDRFSAQQFSDYHSELNMSSLELGDSALYFCASSLRQGTDEQFFGPGTRLTVL.